Listed below are T cell receptor beta chains from one sample, sequenced in a study of blood T cell repertoires in COVID-19. The protocol was immunoSEQ multiplex PCR, while the TCRdb copy is restricted to in-frame clones and leaves out a portion. In the table there are approximately 12,000 clones, roughly 80% of which are singletons. Sequences were obtained from peripheral blood. These receptors originate from a woman aged 55-75 years with acute or convalescent COVID-19. CDR3s include the opening cysteine and the closing phenylalanine or tryptophan. Each record gives: clone size, D gene, J gene, V gene, CDR3 DNA, CDR3 protein. D genes are given only for firm matches. Not all rows give a size; the values are once, few, many and, for expanded clones, a class.

>medium-sized|TRBD2|TRBJ2-1|TRBV24-1
TGTGCCACCAGTGAAGGAGCGGGGGGGCCGAATGAGCAGTTCTTC
CATSEGAGGPNEQFF
>-|TRBD1|TRBJ2-3|TRBV29-1
TGCAGCGTCGCAAAGGGCACAGGGGGCACAGATACGCAGTATTTT
CSVAKGTGGTDTQYF
>-|TRBD1|TRBJ1-2|TRBV5-1
TGCGCCAGCAGCGAGGGACAGGTGGACTATGGCTACACCTTC
CASSEGQVDYGYTF
>-|-|TRBJ1-2|TRBV10-3
TGTGCCATCAGTGAGTCGGCCAGGGTGCATGGCTACACCTTC
CAISESARVHGYTF
>-|-|TRBJ1-2|TRBV28
TGTGCCAGCAGTTTAGGGACACACCTCTATGGCTACACCTTC
CASSLGTHLYGYTF
>-|TRBD1|TRBJ1-3|TRBV30
TGTGCCTGGACCCCGGGACAGGGGCGACTCTCTGGAAACACCATATATTTT
CAWTPGQGRLSGNTIYF
>-|-|TRBJ1-2|TRBV28
TGTGCCAGCAGTTTATCGGGATTCGGCTATGGCTACACCTTC
CASSLSGFGYGYTF
>medium-sized|-|TRBJ1-2|TRBV28
TGTGCCACCCAAGCGTCGAACTATGGCTACACCTTC
CATQASNYGYTF
>once|TRBD1|TRBJ1-1|TRBV4-1
TGCGCCAGCAGCCAAGGTTTACTTGCACAGGGGAGGAACACTGAAGCTTTCTTT
CASSQGLLAQGRNTEAFF
>-|-|TRBJ2-3|TRBV4-2
TGTGCCAGCAGCCAAGATAGTCCTAGAAGAGGCACAGATACGCAGTATTTT
CASSQDSPRRGTDTQYF
>few|-|TRBJ1-2|TRBV4-2
TGTGCCAGCACCCCTTGGGAGGGTTCGGATGGCTACACCTTC
CASTPWEGSDGYTF
>-|-|TRBJ1-5|TRBV19
TGTGCCAGTAGTAGGGGACTTTATCAGCCCCAGCATTTT
CASSRGLYQPQHF
>-|-|TRBJ2-2|TRBV4-2
TGTGCCAGCAGCCAAGAGGGGCCCGGAAGTGGGGAGCTGTTTTTT
CASSQEGPGSGELFF
>-|-|TRBJ1-6|TRBV2
TGTGCCAGCAGTGTGGTGACAGCGAATAATTCACCCCTCCACTTT
CASSVVTANNSPLHF
>-|TRBD1|TRBJ2-2|TRBV13
TGTGCCAGCAGCTTAGGATGGGCAGGGGGCTGGACCGGGGAGCTGTTTTTT
CASSLGWAGGWTGELFF
>-|-|TRBJ2-3|TRBV19
TGTGCCAGTAGTATCCAGGGACATTACACAGATACGCAGTATTTT
CASSIQGHYTDTQYF
>-|-|TRBJ1-2|TRBV5-1
TGCGCCAGCAGCTTGGGGCAGAACTATGGCTACACCTTC
CASSLGQNYGYTF
>once|-|TRBJ1-2|TRBV30
TGTGCCTGGAGTGCGGACAGTAACTATGGCTACACCTTC
CAWSADSNYGYTF
>-|-|TRBJ1-5|TRBV6-5
TGTGCCAGCAGTTACGCAGAAAGCAATCAGCCCCAGCATTTT
CASSYAESNQPQHF
>-|-|TRBJ1-2|TRBV18
TGTGCCAGCTCGGGGGAGAGCGGGTTCAACTATGGCTACACCTTC
CASSGESGFNYGYTF
>-|-|TRBJ1-4|TRBV5-1
TGCGCCAGCAGCTTGTACGGGGGAACTAATGAAAAACTGTTTTTT
CASSLYGGTNEKLFF
>once|-|TRBJ2-1|TRBV6-5
TGTGCCAGCAGTTGGGGGCATGGGCCTTCCTACAATGAGCAGTTCTTC
CASSWGHGPSYNEQFF
>-|-|TRBJ2-7|TRBV2
TGTGCCAGCAGTGTCAGGTACGAGCAGTACTTC
CASSVRYEQYF